Listed below are T cell receptor beta chains from one sample, sequenced in a study of cytomegalovirus exposure and HLA in healthy donors. Only in-frame clones appear in the TCRdb table, and some are missing; sequencing was by immunoSEQ multiplex PCR. Found here are fewer than 200,000 clones, approximately 81% of them singletons; the top ten hold around 2.6%. The sequenced material came from PBMCs. These receptors were obtained from a man under 40 in good health and CMV-seropositive. Each CDR3 is given with its conserved first and last residue. Each record gives: V gene, clone size, D gene, CDR3 length, J gene, CDR3 DNA, CDR3 protein. A D gene is named only where the DNA matches it firmly. The listing skips clone size in some rows; elsewhere it reads once, few, many or a size class.

TRBV7-9	.	.	15	TRBJ2-1	TGTGCCAGCAGCCCCCGGGGGACCTTGAGGAATGAGCAGTTCTTC	CASSPRGTLRNEQFF
TRBV6-6	.	.	14	TRBJ2-7	TGTGCCAGCAGCCCCAGCGGGGACACCTACGAGCAGTACTTC	CASSPSGDTYEQYF
TRBV5-1	.	TRBD1	16	TRBJ2-2	TGCGCCAGCAGCTTGAGGGGACAGGGAGCGACCGGGGAGCTGTTTTTT	CASSLRGQGATGELFF
TRBV11-2	.	.	15	TRBJ2-1	TGTGCCAGCAGCTTATCGGACAGTTCCTACAATGAGCAGTTCTTC	CASSLSDSSYNEQFF
TRBV5-1	few	.	14	TRBJ1-1	TGCGCCAGCAGCTTGAGGGGCAGCGAATATGGAGCTTTCTTT	CASSLRGSEYGAFF
TRBV11-2	.	.	16	TRBJ1-1	TGTGCCAGCAGCCAAGAGGTCGGTGGGTCGAACACTGAAGCTTTCTTT	CASSQEVGGSNTEAFF
TRBV21-1	.	.	18	TRBJ2-1	TGTGCCAGCAGCAAAGAAGGACACACTAGCGGGGGGTACAATGAGCAGTTCTTC	CASSKEGHTSGGYNEQFF
TRBV19	.	TRBD1	16	TRBJ1-5	TGTGCCAGTACCAATATCCCGCGGACAGGGAATCAGCCCCAGCATTTT	CASTNIPRTGNQPQHF
TRBV15	.	.	14	TRBJ1-2	TGTGCCACCAGCAGAGTGAGGGGAGGGGATGGCTACACCTTC	CATSRVRGGDGYTF
TRBV27	.	.	16	TRBJ2-1	TGTGCCAGCAGTTTATCCCTAGCGTACTCCTACAATGAGCAGTTCTTC	CASSLSLAYSYNEQFF
TRBV7-6	.	.	20	TRBJ2-1	TGTGCCAGCAGCTTAATGCCGTTGCCTAGCTCACGAAAGGGTACACATGAGCAGTTCTTC	CASSLMPLPSSRKGTHEQFF
TRBV5-4	.	.	16	TRBJ1-2	TGTGCCAGCAGCCCAGCTCCAGGGGAATCGGGAAGTGGCTACACCTTC	CASSPAPGESGSGYTF
TRBV7-9	.	.	14	TRBJ2-2	TGTGCCAGCAGCACACTAGTTAGGCCCGGGGAGCTGTTTTTT	CASSTLVRPGELFF
TRBV4-1	.	TRBD1	15	TRBJ1-5	TGCGCCAGCAGTTACCGGACAGGGTTGACTCAGCCCCAGCATTTT	CASSYRTGLTQPQHF
TRBV7-3	.	TRBD2	13	TRBJ2-3	TGTGCCAGCAGCTCCGAGCGGGAGGGCACGCAGTATTTT	CASSSEREGTQYF
TRBV11-2	.	TRBD1	15	TRBJ1-4	TGTGCCAGCAGCCGTACTCGGACAGGGGCGGAAAAACTGTTTTTT	CASSRTRTGAEKLFF
TRBV7-2	.	.	16	TRBJ2-5	TGTGCCAGCAGCTTAGCGCGAGGGGACTCTCAAGAGACCCAGTACTTC	CASSLARGDSQETQYF
TRBV6-1	.	TRBD1	17	TRBJ2-1	TGTGCCAGCAGTGAAGCAGGAGGGGGACAGGGGACCGATGAGCAGTTCTTC	CASSEAGGGQGTDEQFF
TRBV7-9	.	.	15	TRBJ1-1	TGTTCCAGCAGCTTAGTTCTCGGGGGAATGCCTGAAGCTTTCTTT	CSSSLVLGGMPEAFF
TRBV18	.	TRBD2	14	TRBJ2-1	TGTGCCAGCTCACCCACTAGCGGGAGATATGAGCAGTTCTTC	CASSPTSGRYEQFF
TRBV5-1	.	TRBD1	17	TRBJ1-4	TGCGCCAGCAGCTCGGTGTCCTTAGGGGGCGCCGGGGAAAAACTGTTTTTT	CASSSVSLGGAGEKLFF
TRBV6-6	.	.	14	TRBJ1-1	TGTGCCAGCAGAGGCGGAAGGCAAAACTCTGAAGCTTTCTTT	CASRGGRQNSEAFF
TRBV18	.	TRBD2	15	TRBJ2-1	TGTGCCAGCTCACCTTCTAGCGGGAGTCGGAATGAGCAGTTCTTC	CASSPSSGSRNEQFF
TRBV30	few	TRBD1	16	TRBJ2-7	TGTGCCTGGAGCCCACTATTGACAGGGTTTAGGAACGAGCAGTACTTC	CAWSPLLTGFRNEQYF
TRBV18	.	.	12	TRBJ1-4	TGTGCCAGCTCACCGGGAGGCGAAAAACTGTTTTTT	CASSPGGEKLFF
TRBV19	few	.	13	TRBJ1-1	TGTGCCAGTAGTGCACAGGTGAACACTGAAGCTTTCTTT	CASSAQVNTEAFF
TRBV5-1	.	TRBD1	14	TRBJ2-2	TGCGCCAGCAGCAGGGGACAGAGCACCGGGGAGCTGTTTTTT	CASSRGQSTGELFF
TRBV30	.	.	14	TRBJ2-7	TGTGCCTGGAGTGTAAATCGGAGACGGGGAGAGCAGTACTTC	CAWSVNRRRGEQYF
TRBV4-3	.	.	16	TRBJ1-3	TGCGCCAGCAGCCAAGAGTGGAGATCTACTGGAAACACCATATATTTT	CASSQEWRSTGNTIYF
TRBV5-1	.	.	15	TRBJ2-1	TGCGCCAGCAGCTTGGGACACCTCACCTACAATGAGCAGTTCTTC	CASSLGHLTYNEQFF
TRBV19	few	.	12	TRBJ1-4	TGTGCCAGTACCGCCCCCGGGGGGGAACTGTTTTTT	CASTAPGGELFF
TRBV16	.	.	14	TRBJ2-2	TGTGCCAGCAGCCAATCAACTTACACCGGGGAGCTGTTTTTT	CASSQSTYTGELFF
TRBV10-1	.	TRBD1	14	TRBJ2-5	TGCGCCAGCTCCAGGACAGGGTTTCAAGAGACCCAGTACTTC	CASSRTGFQETQYF
TRBV27	once	.	15	TRBJ2-1	TGTGCCAGCAGTTCTCGCGGGATCCGTGGAAATGAGCAGTTCTTC	CASSSRGIRGNEQFF
TRBV4-3	.	.	15	TRBJ2-1	TGCGCCAGCAGCCAAGATAGAGGCAGCTACAATGAGCAGTTCTTC	CASSQDRGSYNEQFF
TRBV5-4	few	.	13	TRBJ1-2	TGTGCCAGCAGCGAGATGGGGAGCTATGGCTACACCTTC	CASSEMGSYGYTF
TRBV5-8	.	.	15	TRBJ2-3	TGTGCCAGCAGCTTGTCGAGAGTTAGCACAGATACGCAGTATTTT	CASSLSRVSTDTQYF
TRBV7-2	.	.	14	TRBJ2-7	TGTGCCAGCAGCTTAGACACGGGGATGGGGGAGCAGTACTTC	CASSLDTGMGEQYF
TRBV4-1	.	.	14	TRBJ1-5	TGCGCCAGCAGCCAAGATCCGAGGGATCAGCCCCAGCATTTT	CASSQDPRDQPQHF
TRBV27	.	.	17	TRBJ2-1	TGTGCCAGCAGTTTAGGTCCCCCGGGACAATCCTACAATGAGCAGTTCTTC	CASSLGPPGQSYNEQFF
TRBV9	.	TRBD1	14	TRBJ1-4	TGTGCCAGCAGCCCGGGGACAGTCAATGAAAAACTGTTTTTT	CASSPGTVNEKLFF
TRBV7-8	.	TRBD1	16	TRBJ2-3	TGTGCCAGCAGCTTAGGGACAGGGAAAAGCACAGATACGCAGTATTTT	CASSLGTGKSTDTQYF
TRBV9	.	.	13	TRBJ1-1	TGTGCCAGCAGCCCTAGGACAGTGGGTGAAGCTTTCTTT	CASSPRTVGEAFF
TRBV5-1	.	.	14	TRBJ2-5	TGCGCCAGCAGCTTGGGTTCGGGAGTAGAGACCCAGTACTTC	CASSLGSGVETQYF
TRBV28	.	.	14	TRBJ2-7	TGTGCCAGCAGTTCCTTTCACGGAGTCTACGAGCAGTACTTC	CASSSFHGVYEQYF
TRBV13	.	TRBD2	13	TRBJ2-7	TGTGCCAGCAGCTCGACTAGCGGATACGAGCAGTACTTC	CASSSTSGYEQYF
TRBV5-1	.	TRBD1	14	TRBJ2-5	TGCGCCAGCAGCTTTTCCGACAGGGGGGAGACCCAGTACTTC	CASSFSDRGETQYF
TRBV7-9	once	TRBD2	16	TRBJ2-3	TGTGCCAGCAGCTTAGGGACTAGCGGGGACACAGATACGCAGTATTTT	CASSLGTSGDTDTQYF
TRBV5-8	.	.	15	TRBJ2-5	TGTGTCAGCAGCTTGGAGGGTGGGAGCCGTGAGACCCAGTACTTC	CVSSLEGGSRETQYF
TRBV2	.	.	14	TRBJ1-1	TGTGCCAGCAGTGAAGCGCTTCTGGGGGCGGAAGCTTTCTTT	CASSEALLGAEAFF
TRBV30	.	.	19	TRBJ2-2	TGTGCCTGGATAAACGCGGGGTCGCCTAGCGCACCCCACACCGGGGAGCTGTTTTTT	CAWINAGSPSAPHTGELFF
TRBV10-1	.	.	13	TRBJ1-1	TGCGCCAGCAGAGCGACCGTGAACACTGAAGCTTTCTTT	CASRATVNTEAFF
TRBV2	.	.	14	TRBJ1-5	TGTGCCAGCAAACTACAGGGAAAGGATCAGCCCCAGCATTTT	CASKLQGKDQPQHF
TRBV18	few	.	13	TRBJ1-1	TGTGCCAGCTCACCAGGGCTGAACACTGAAGCTTTCTTT	CASSPGLNTEAFF
TRBV5-1	.	.	13	TRBJ1-2	TGCGCCAGCAGCCCACAGGGAACGGATGGCTACACCTTC	CASSPQGTDGYTF
TRBV5-1	.	.	12	TRBJ1-2	TGCGCCAGCAGCGAGTTCAGGGGTGGCTACACCTTC	CASSEFRGGYTF
TRBV19	.	.	14	TRBJ1-5	TGTGCCAGTATGGGGGACACACAAAATCAGCCCCAGCATTTT	CASMGDTQNQPQHF